The 29 T cell receptor beta chains listed next were all sequenced from one sample in a study of T cells in Graves' hyperthyroidism and ophthalmopathy. Authors of the study amplified TCR beta CDR3 regions from RNA transcripts. HTBI primers were employed in a first-round RT-PCR of the TCR CDR3. One entry per CDR3 protein, called by TCRdb with MiXCR from the multiplex PCR reads. The data hold a few hundred thousand distinct CDR3 sequences, with around 46% observed a single time. Material: peripheral blood or thyroid tissue (not recorded which). The receptor source for this set is an adult woman with Graves' disease, either hyperthyroidism or ophthalmopathy (not recorded which).

This clonotype has only a few counts. This rearrangement joins TRBV9 to TRBJ2-7; 8 nucleotides agree with TRBD2. Looked up from germline, CDR1 is SGDLS and CDR2 is YYNGEE. J lost 0 bases, V lost 4 bases, and 9 bases had no gene match. The CDR3 sequence is 16 residues long. The CDR3 DNA is TGTGCCAGCAGCCAGACCTTAAGCGGGGGCTCCTACGAGCAGTACTTC. It encodes CASSQTLSGGSYEQYF.

V gene TRBV4-3 combines with J gene TRBJ1-2, with D unresolved. Germline lookup yields CDR1 LGHNA and CDR2 YSLEER. The CDR3 sequence is 15 residues long. V was shortened by 1 base and J by 6 bases, with 15 bases between the two germline ends. CDR3 sequence (DNA): TGCGCCAGCAGCCAAGTGTCTCAGGACGGAAATGGCTACACCTTC. Its protein is CASSQVSQDGNGYTF.

V and J are TRBV7-2 and TRBJ2-7; D possibly uses TRBD1 or TRBD2 (5 bases each). Per the germline V gene, CDR1 is SGHTA and CDR2 is FQGNSA. Trimming stripped 4 bases from V and 3 bases from J, with 16 bases between. CDR3 length: 15 amino acids. CDR3 nucleotide sequence: TGTGCCAGCAGCTCACACGCAGGGACCCGCTACGAGCAGTACTTC. This gives the protein CASSSHAGTRYEQYF.

This clonotype was detected many times. This chain joins TRBV11-2 and TRBJ2-7; D not certain. V dropped 1 base and J dropped 2 bases, with 12 bases sitting between them. The germline gives CDR1 SGHAT, CDR2 FQNNGV. The CDR3 has 15 residues. In DNA form, the CDR3 reads TGTGCCAGCAGCTTAGGTTTCGGAACTACCTACGAGCAGTACTTC. Its protein product is CASSLGFGTTYEQYF.

This clonotype has more than one count but fewer than ten. This chain joins TRBV7-3 and TRBJ2-5, with TRBD1 matching over 9 bases. The CDR3 totals 14 residues. CDR1 is SGHTA and CDR2 is FQGTGA in the germline V gene. The trim removed 5 bases at V and 3 bases at J, leaving 4 bases unmatched. The CDR3: CASSLRQGEETQYF. The CDR3 DNA follows: TGTGCCAGCAGCCTACGACAGGGGGAAGAGACCCAGTACTTC.

The chain is built from TRBV6-1 and TRBJ2-7; 8 nucleotides line up with TRBD1. The V gene's germline CDR1 is MNHNS and CDR2 SASEGT. This CDR3 region has 15 residues. J was trimmed by 5 bases and V by 4 bases; bases with no gene match: 10. The CDR3: CASSVGGQGYDEQYF. The CDR3 DNA reads TGTGCCAGCAGTGTCGGAGGACAGGGTTACGACGAGCAGTACTTC.

The table lists this clonotype with many counts. The chain carries TRBV2 and TRBJ2-7, with TRBD2 identical over 8 bases. V lost 1 base, J lost 0 bases, and 5 bases stayed unmatched. The CDR3 is 16 amino acids. CDR1 and CDR2 from the germline V gene are SNHLY and FYNNEI. The CDR3 nucleotides are TGTGCCAGCAGTGAAGTACGCGGGAGGATCTCCTACGAGCAGTACTTC. Residues: CASSEVRGRISYEQYF.

The chain has TRBV2 and TRBJ2-2; a weak D match, TRBD1 (9 bases). This CDR3 is 17 amino acids long. The V gene's germline CDR1 is SNHLY and CDR2 FYNNEI. Trimming shortened V by 7 bases and J by 6 bases, and 24 bases separated the two germline ends. Written as DNA, the CDR3 is TGTGCCAGCACCAAACAGGGGGCAGCGGGAGTTTCCGGGGAGCTGTTTTTT. Translation: CASTKQGAAGVSGELFF.

This clonotype was observed many times. The chain recombines TRBV7-9 with TRBJ1-2; TRBD1 is a possible D gene (6 bases). Germline CDR1 SEHNR, CDR2 FQNEAQ (reference sequence). V was trimmed by 4 bases and J by 1 base, leaving 10 bases between them. The CDR3 has 14 residues. The CDR3 bases are TGTGCCAGCAGCTCTGGACAGATTAACTATGGCTACACCTTC. Its translation: CASSSGQINYGYTF. Full variable domain (remainder filled in from reference TRBV7-9 and TRBJ1-2): DTGVSQNPRHKITKRGQNVTFRCDPISEHNRLYWYRQTLGQGPEFLTYFQNEAQLEKSRLLSDRFSAERPKGSFSTLEIQRTEQGDSAMYLCASSSGQINYGYTFGSGTRLTVV.

This clonotype was detected only a few times. This chain joins TRBV24-1 and TRBJ2-7; tentative D call: TRBD1 (6 bases). Germline CDR1 and CDR2: KGHDR and SFDVKD. The CDR3 contains 15 residues. The V and J ends lost 5 bases and 3 bases respectively, with 16 bases between them. CDR3 loop: CATSVGQLGFYEQYF. The DNA of the CDR3 is TGTGCCACCAGTGTCGGACAGTTGGGGTTCTACGAGCAGTACTTC.

This clonotype was detected ten times or more. This sequence joins TRBV4-1 and TRBJ1-5; unclear D gene. Trimming shortened V by 6 bases and J by 2 bases, and 14 bases separated the two germline ends. Germline loops: CDR1 MGHRA, CDR2 YSYEKL. CDR3 length: 15 amino acids. As DNA, the CDR3 is TGCGCCAGCAGTCGGGCGGGGATGGGCAATCAGCCCCAGCATTTT. Translated, it gives CASSRAGMGNQPQHF.

As regards this clonotype: One junction end disagrees with the germline gene, perhaps due to a read error. The V and J genes are TRBV12-3 or TRBV12-4 and TRBJ1-1; D remains unclear. This CDR3 is 14 amino acids long. The CDR3 coding sequence is TGTGCCAGCATTCCTGGGAAGGGTTACACTGAAGCTTCCTTT. Amino acids: CASIPGKGYTEASF.

This clonotype was found many times. The CDR3 DNA reads as TGTGCCAGCAGCTTAAATCTAGCAGCCGGGGAGCTGTTTTTT. Protein: CASSLNLAAGELFF. This chain uses TRBV7-3 with TRBJ2-2; TRBD2 might be the D (5 bases). The germline gives CDR1 SGHTA, CDR2 FQGTGA. Trimming left V 1 base short and J 6 bases short, with 9 bases between. CDR3 length: 14 amino acids.

This clonotype was recorded many times. The gene calls are TRBV4-1 and TRBJ1-2; tentative D call: TRBD1 (5 bases). V was cut by 1 base and J by 6 bases, with 12 bases left in between. Germline V CDR1 and CDR2: MGHRA, YSYEKL. The CDR3 has 14 residues. The CDR3 region is CASSQVAGYDGYTF. The CDR3 nucleotides read TGCGCCAGCAGCCAAGTCGCAGGGTATGATGGCTACACCTTC.

As to this clonotype: Germline is not matched at one junction end, which may reflect a read error. This chain uses TRBV7-8 with TRBJ2-5; the D gene is possibly TRBD1 (5 bases). The germline gives CDR1 SGHVS, CDR2 FQNEAQ. This CDR3 has 17 residues. The CDR3 sequence is CASSQAQPRQFEETQHF. CDR3 DNA sequence: TGTGCCAGCAGCCAAGCCCAGCCAAGACAGTTCGAAGAGACCCAGCACTTC.

This clonotype has at least ten counts. The chain recombines TRBV6-6 with TRBJ1-5; D call uncertain. Trimming took off 0 bases at V and 9 bases at J, with 12 bases between the two ends. There are 14 residues in the CDR3. CDR1 MNHNY and CDR2 SVGAGI come from the germline V gene (reference sequence). The CDR3 DNA follows: TGTGCCAGCAGTTACTCGGGCAAGGCGCGGCCCCAGCATTTT. This gives the protein CASSYSGKARPQHF.

This clonotype is a singleton in its sample. Being one base from a much bigger clone, this may be a read error. The chain recombines TRBV4-1 with TRBJ1-3; D remains unclear. Deletions cut 2 bases from V and 0 bases from J, with 11 bases between. CDR1 and CDR2 from the germline V gene are MGHRA and YSYEKL. The CDR3 consists of 16 residues. The CDR3 DNA reads as TGCGCCAGCAGCCAAAATTCGGATCGCTCTGGAAACACCATATATTTT. Amino acid sequence: CASSQNSDRSGNTIYF.

This clonotype was counted a few times. This chain joins TRBV2 and TRBJ2-3; D possibly corresponds to TRBD1 (5 bases). This CDR3 spans 14 amino acids. CDR1 and CDR2 (germline): SNHLY, FYNNEI. The CDR3 protein is CAGQRILSTDTQYF. CDR3 DNA: TGTGCGGGGCAGCGCATCCTTAGCACAGATACGCAGTATTTT. The whole variable domain, remainder taken from reference TRBV2 and TRBJ2-3, is EPEVTQTPSHQVTQMGQEVILRCVPISNHLYFYWYRQILGQKVEFLVSFYNNEISEKSEIFDDQFSVERPDGSNFTLKIRSTKLEDSAMYFCAGQRILSTDTQYFGPGTRLTVL.

The gene calls are TRBV20-1 and TRBJ1-5, with TRBD1 as a possible D gene (5 bases). CDR3 length equals 12 residues. Germline V gene data show CDR1 as DFQATT and CDR2 as SNEGSKA (reference sequence). V shed 8 bases and J shed 6 bases, with 14 bases lying between them. CDR3 bases: TGCAGTACGGAGGGGCTGGCTCAGCCCCAGCATTTT. It specifies CSTEGLAQPQHF.

In this sample, this clonotype turned up once. The chain combines TRBV7-6 with TRBJ2-5; 7 positions match TRBD1. CDR1 and CDR2 (germline): SGHVS, FNYEAQ. This CDR3 spans 14 amino acids. Unmatched junction bases numbered 5, after V lost 5 bases and J lost 2 bases. The CDR3 DNA follows: TGTGCCAGCAGCCAGACGGGACAGCAAGAGACCCAGTACTTC. Translating gives CASSQTGQQETQYF.

This clonotype was observed at least ten times. The chain links TRBV11-2 to TRBJ2-5, with D perhaps TRBD1 (5 bases). The V gene's germline CDR1 is SGHAT and CDR2 FQNNGV. V shed 5 bases and J shed 8 bases, with 12 bases lying between them. The CDR3 sequence is 12 residues long. This CDR3 reads CASSLQTETQYF. DNA of the CDR3: TGTGCCAGCAGCCTCCAGACAGAAACCCAGTACTTC.

V is TRBV2 and J is TRBJ1-2, with 7 bases aligning to TRBD1. This CDR3 is 11 amino acids long. Germline V lookup: CDR1 SNHLY, CDR2 FYNNEI. Unmatched junction bases numbered 2, after V lost 10 bases and J lost 3 bases. The CDR3 DNA reads as TGTGCCAACAGGGGTGACTATGGCTACACCTTC. Translated, it gives CANRGDYGYTF.

The chain uses TRBV24-1 and TRBJ2-5, with 8 nucleotides matching TRBD2. Germline V gene data show CDR1 as KGHDR and CDR2 as SFDVKD. The V and J ends lost 9 bases and 4 bases, in that order; junction bases with no gene match: 18. CDR3 length equals 17 residues. CDR3 DNA: TGTGCCACCGGGGGCAGGGCAGGGTTAGCGGGGACAGAGACCCAGTACTTC. This encodes CATGGRAGLAGTETQYF.

This chain connects TRBV4-1 to TRBJ2-7; D is uncertain. Between the trimmed V and J ends, which lost 4 bases and 2 bases, there was a span of 15 bases. In germline, CDR1 is MGHRA, CDR2 YSYEKL. The CDR3 contains 15 residues. This CDR3 is CASSRLLPAAYEQYF. CDR3 bases: TGCGCCAGCAGCCGATTACTTCCGGCGGCCTACGAGCAGTACTTC.

This clonotype was seen at least ten times. The rearrangement joins TRBV10-3 to TRBJ1-1; a weak D match, TRBD1 (5 bases). The V end was cut by 5 bases, the J end by 3 bases, with 10 bases between. Germline CDR1 is ENHRY and CDR2 is SYGVKD. The CDR3 has 13 residues. CDR3 in DNA: TGTGCCATCAGTACAGGAGCCTACACTGAAGCTTTCTTT. This codes for CAISTGAYTEAFF.

V gene TRBV2 combines with J gene TRBJ2-5; D is possibly TRBD1 (6 bases). V was cut by 6 bases and J by 2 bases, with 19 bases left in between. Germline-derived CDR1 and CDR2 are SNHLY and FYNNEI. This CDR3 spans 16 amino acids. The CDR3 sequence is CASSFGRDTLQETQYF. CDR3 DNA sequence: TGTGCCAGCAGCTTTGGCCGGGACACACTACAAGAGACCCAGTACTTC.

The V gene is TRBV7-9, the J gene TRBJ1-2; D unresolved. Germline V gene data show CDR1 as SEHNR and CDR2 as FQNEAQ (reference sequence). The V end was cut by 4 bases, the J end by 4 bases, with 10 bases between. There are 13 residues in the CDR3. DNA for the CDR3: TGTGCCAGCAGCTCGAATCCCGGCTATGGCTACACCTTC. The encoded protein is CASSSNPGYGYTF.

The chain recombines TRBV12-3 or TRBV12-4 with TRBJ2-2; tentative D call: TRBD2 (6 bases). The CDR3 runs to 14 residues. Between the trimmed V and J ends, which lost 6 bases and 5 bases, there was a span of 13 bases. The CDR3: CASRHPLATGELFF. The CDR3 DNA sequence: TGTGCCAGCAGGCACCCTCTAGCGACCGGGGAGCTGTTTTTT.

The table lists this clonotype with many counts. This chain joins TRBV7-9 and TRBJ1-1; 11 bases agree with TRBD1. Germline CDR1 is SEHNR and CDR2 is FQNEAQ (reference sequence). V trimming: 0 bases; J trimming: 4 bases; junction bases outside the gene matches: 10. This CDR3 is 18 amino acids long. DNA for the CDR3: TGTGCCAGCAGCTTAGCGTCCCCGGGACAGGGGGTCGGCACTGAAGCTTTCTTT. As protein: CASSLASPGQGVGTEAFF.